This TCR beta chain was captured in a study of identical twins listed by TCRdb under 2016. Notes on the research overall: To test whether fetal clonotypes persist, the study used deep sequencing on TCR alpha and beta repertoires from monozygotic twins, unrelated adults of various ages, and cord blood. To rule out contamination, replicate twin experiments were performed at different times with different library preparation protocols.

The CDR3 spans 14 residues, from the cysteine through the phenylalanine. CDR3 DNA only is kept here, 42 bases in frame from base 1. The CDR1 and CDR2 encoded by the germline V gene are MNHEY and SVGAGI. After removal of 3 bases from V and 7 bases from J, the junction retains 3 bases not matched to a gene. What the authors observed across the whole study: Fewer insertions were carried by abundant cord blood beta clonotypes; a weaker similar trend was observed in young adult naive repertoires, while no such trend was observed in memory repertoires. Zero-insertion analyses could be partly confounded by invariant T cells such as MAIT and iNKT, although diverse VJ usage argued against such confounding for most clonotypes. Compared with coincidental sharing between unrelated individuals, out-of-frame TCR alpha sequences shared between twins showed an excess of sequences with low generation probability. Because the same donors could not be followed over many years, the conclusions relied on cross-sectional statistical analysis. Excess twin sharing in beta out-of-frame sequences was weaker because fewer shared sequences lowered the signal-to-noise ratio. Recombination models systematically underestimated out-of-frame TCR alpha sharing in monozygotic twins but agreed with sharing between unrelated individuals.

The library was obtained by 5' RACE. TCRdb records Illumina HiSeq 2000 as the sequencer. A universal primer binding site was added through template switching, and the final cDNA carried a unique molecular identifier so that TCR cDNA molecules could be counted accurately. Specific primers in the conserved constant-segment region were used to synthesize first-strand cDNA for the TCR alpha and beta chains. To control for contamination, each cDNA library was double barcoded with a SMART-Mk sample barcode plus Illumina barcodes. TruSeq adapter sequences along with Illumina sample barcodes were introduced in two successive PCR steps. The TCR alpha and beta cDNA libraries were sequenced on the Illumina HiSeq platform using custom primers. Turning to the authors' computational methods: Raw reads were processed with MiGEC to extract unique molecular identifiers, and MiXCR was used to determine CDR3 positions. For each individual, recombination models were inferred using an EM algorithm with the repgenHMM and IGoR tools. Shared clonotypes were analyzed with the tcR package in R, and sharing was normalized by the product of cloneset sizes. Out-of-frame nonproductive sequences were analyzed to study raw recombination free of thymic and clonal selection effects. TCRdb trimmed public reads at Q25 via fastp, called clones via MiXCR and kept in-frame beta chains. For every CDR3 protein sequence, its rows merge into one entry that carries the most common genes and DNA. These V and J calls rely on TCRdb rather than the paper's analysis. The sample table records roughly 350,000 distinct CDR3 sequences; around 12% of these occur just once. Of the sample, 7.2% is held by the ten largest clones.

Every donor was a healthy Caucasian. Three pairs of female monozygotic twins, all aged 18 to 29 years, were included in the twin cohort. Positive isolation kits from Invitrogen were used to isolate the CD4+ and CD8+ T cell populations. Details on this clonotype: Its specific antigen is unknown. Per-base qualities were not stored, and no clone one base away is much larger.

In addition, the sample was reused for a study of yellow fever vaccine responses in identical twins. Drawing on the second study: The T cell response to vaccination in identical twins was reported by the authors to appear partly convergent and partly personalized. In identical twins, the study followed T cell clones that responded to the vaccine with precision.

This TCR came from a woman younger than 30 in good health. Sequencing was done on a sample of CD8+ T cells sorted from blood. This chain joins TRBV6-5 to TRBJ2-1; 10 of the junction bases match TRBD2. The CDR3 reads as follows: CASSYAAGGNEQFF. The DNA sequence follows: TGTGCCAGCAGTTATGCAGCGGGAGGGAATGAGCAGTTCTTC.